These T cell receptor beta chains were read from a single sample in a study of T-cell memory formation after mild COVID-19. TCRdb passed the 5' RACE reads through MiXCR, listing each CDR3 protein once. The sample includes around 210,000 distinct CDR3 sequences, 9.5% seen only once; the top ten take approximately 3.3%. The specimen was PBMCs or a T cell subset sorted from them (not recorded which). These receptor sequences come from a young man who had mild COVID-19 (a few samples of this study predate the infection). Cell type and time point are not known. CDR3s include the opening cysteine and the closing phenylalanine or tryptophan. A D gene is named only where the DNA matches it firmly. Size is omitted from some rows. Given values are once, few, many or a class for expanded clones.

size	V	J	D	DNA	CDR3
-	TRBV5-1	TRBJ1-2	-	TGCGCCAGCAGTCCCCACGGACAGCATGGCTACACCTTC	CASSPHGQHGYTF
-	TRBV20-1	TRBJ1-1	-	TGCAGCCTCCAACGGGGGTTAGCGATGAACACTGAAGCTTTCTTT	CSLQRGLAMNTEAFF
-	TRBV7-9	TRBJ2-1	TRBD2	TGTGCCAGTGGGGGACTAGCGGGGGCATTTTACAATGAGCAGTTCTTC	CASGGLAGAFYNEQFF
-	TRBV7-8	TRBJ1-1	-	TGTGCCAGCAGCCTATTCGTGAACACTGAAGCTTTCTTT	CASSLFVNTEAFF
many	TRBV2	TRBJ2-2	TRBD1	TGTGCCAGCAAACGGGACAGGGAAATCACCGGGGAGCTGTTTTTT	CASKRDREITGELFF
-	TRBV5-1	TRBJ1-3	-	TGCGCCAGCAGCGCGGAAACCTCTGGAAACACCATATATTTT	CASSAETSGNTIYF
-	TRBV6-5	TRBJ2-1	-	TGTGCCAGCAGACTGCTCAATGAGCAGTTCTTC	CASRLLNEQFF
few	TRBV29-1	TRBJ2-5	-	TGCAGCTTCAGTCAAGGGACCCAGTACTTC	CSFSQGTQYF
few	TRBV19	TRBJ1-2	-	TGTGCCAGTAGGAGGAGAGGAGGCTACACCTTC	CASRRRGGYTF
-	TRBV5-1	TRBJ2-3	TRBD2	TGCGCCAGCAGCTTGGCTGGGGCCCGACTAGCGGGGGGCCGGGGGGATACGCAGTATTTT	CASSLAGARLAGGRGDTQYF
-	TRBV24-1	TRBJ2-1	-	TGTGCCACCAGGGGGGGGGGGCATCAGAATGAGCAGTTCTTC	CATRGGGHQNEQFF
-	TRBV5-6	TRBJ1-1	-	TGTGCCAGCAGCCACCCTAACACTGAAGCTTTCTTT	CASSHPNTEAFF
-	TRBV5-1	TRBJ2-1	TRBD2	TGCGCCAGCAGCTTGACTAGCGGGGGGGCTAAGGCCGAGCAGTTCTTC	CASSLTSGGAKAEQFF
-	TRBV18	TRBJ2-5	-	TGTGCCAGCTCACCACGCGGGGCACACCAAGAGACCCAGTACTTC	CASSPRGAHQETQYF
-	TRBV18	TRBJ2-1	-	TGTGCCAGCTCACCCCCGACGGGCAATGAGCAGTTCTTC	CASSPPTGNEQFF
few	TRBV18	TRBJ2-1	-	TGTGCCAGCTCACCACCGGGGGGACCTAACAATGAGCAGTTCTTC	CASSPPGGPNNEQFF
few	TRBV5-6	TRBJ2-2	-	TGTGCCAGCAGCTTGAGGGGTATGGGCGGGGAGCTGTTTTTT	CASSLRGMGGELFF
-	TRBV7-3	TRBJ2-7	-	TGTGCCAGCAGCTTAAGTCTAGTCTCCTACGAGCAGTACTTC	CASSLSLVSYEQYF
-	TRBV19	TRBJ2-7	TRBD2	TGTGCCAGTAGCCCCTGGAGGAGCGGGGGGGCATACGAGCAGTACTTC	CASSPWRSGGAYEQYF
few	TRBV10-3	TRBJ2-7	TRBD1	TGTGCCATCAGTATACAGGGGGCTTACGAGCAGTACTTC	CAISIQGAYEQYF
many	TRBV7-6	TRBJ2-5	TRBD1	TGTGCCAGCAGCCTGAGGGGACAGCCTATGTCCCAGTACTTC	CASSLRGQPMSQYF
few	TRBV5-1	TRBJ1-1	-	TGCGCCAGCACTGAGACAGCAGGGGACACTGAAGCTTTCTTT	CASTETAGDTEAFF
-	TRBV30	TRBJ1-5	-	TGTGCCTGGAGGGGAGGGGGTGCCGGCAATCAGCCCCAGCATTTT	CAWRGGGAGNQPQHF
few	TRBV6-6	TRBJ1-1	TRBD1	TGTGCCAGCAGCATAGACAGGGGTTGGGCTTTCTTT	CASSIDRGWAFF
few	TRBV18	TRBJ1-2	-	TGTGCCAGCTCACCACCAGACAGACAATATGGCTACACCTTC	CASSPPDRQYGYTF
many	TRBV20-1	TRBJ2-1	TRBD1	TGCAGTGCTAGAGATCACAGGGGGCTGAATGAGCAGTTCTTC	CSARDHRGLNEQFF
few	TRBV29-1	TRBJ1-2	TRBD1	TGCAGCGTAGGGGACAGGGGCTATGGCTACACCTTC	CSVGDRGYGYTF
-	TRBV28	TRBJ1-2	-	TGCGCCGGCGGGGGATTGGAATATGGCTACACCTTC	CAGGGLEYGYTF
few	TRBV18	TRBJ1-2	TRBD1	TGTGCCAGCTCACCGAGCCGGGACAGTTATGGCTACACCTTC	CASSPSRDSYGYTF
few	TRBV4-1	TRBJ2-5	TRBD1	TGCGCCAGCAGCCTCCGGACAGGGGTAGAGACCCAGTACTTC	CASSLRTGVETQYF
-	TRBV20-1	TRBJ2-5	TRBD2	TGCAGTGCGGGACTAGCGGGGGGCCTCCGAGAGACCCAGTACTTC	CSAGLAGGLRETQYF
-	TRBV20-1	TRBJ1-1	-	TGCAGTGCTAGAAACTCTCCGAACACTGAAGCTTTCTTT	CSARNSPNTEAFF
-	TRBV18	TRBJ1-1	TRBD1	TGTGCCAGCTCACCTCCCCCACAGGGGAGATCTGAAGCTTTCTTT	CASSPPPQGRSEAFF